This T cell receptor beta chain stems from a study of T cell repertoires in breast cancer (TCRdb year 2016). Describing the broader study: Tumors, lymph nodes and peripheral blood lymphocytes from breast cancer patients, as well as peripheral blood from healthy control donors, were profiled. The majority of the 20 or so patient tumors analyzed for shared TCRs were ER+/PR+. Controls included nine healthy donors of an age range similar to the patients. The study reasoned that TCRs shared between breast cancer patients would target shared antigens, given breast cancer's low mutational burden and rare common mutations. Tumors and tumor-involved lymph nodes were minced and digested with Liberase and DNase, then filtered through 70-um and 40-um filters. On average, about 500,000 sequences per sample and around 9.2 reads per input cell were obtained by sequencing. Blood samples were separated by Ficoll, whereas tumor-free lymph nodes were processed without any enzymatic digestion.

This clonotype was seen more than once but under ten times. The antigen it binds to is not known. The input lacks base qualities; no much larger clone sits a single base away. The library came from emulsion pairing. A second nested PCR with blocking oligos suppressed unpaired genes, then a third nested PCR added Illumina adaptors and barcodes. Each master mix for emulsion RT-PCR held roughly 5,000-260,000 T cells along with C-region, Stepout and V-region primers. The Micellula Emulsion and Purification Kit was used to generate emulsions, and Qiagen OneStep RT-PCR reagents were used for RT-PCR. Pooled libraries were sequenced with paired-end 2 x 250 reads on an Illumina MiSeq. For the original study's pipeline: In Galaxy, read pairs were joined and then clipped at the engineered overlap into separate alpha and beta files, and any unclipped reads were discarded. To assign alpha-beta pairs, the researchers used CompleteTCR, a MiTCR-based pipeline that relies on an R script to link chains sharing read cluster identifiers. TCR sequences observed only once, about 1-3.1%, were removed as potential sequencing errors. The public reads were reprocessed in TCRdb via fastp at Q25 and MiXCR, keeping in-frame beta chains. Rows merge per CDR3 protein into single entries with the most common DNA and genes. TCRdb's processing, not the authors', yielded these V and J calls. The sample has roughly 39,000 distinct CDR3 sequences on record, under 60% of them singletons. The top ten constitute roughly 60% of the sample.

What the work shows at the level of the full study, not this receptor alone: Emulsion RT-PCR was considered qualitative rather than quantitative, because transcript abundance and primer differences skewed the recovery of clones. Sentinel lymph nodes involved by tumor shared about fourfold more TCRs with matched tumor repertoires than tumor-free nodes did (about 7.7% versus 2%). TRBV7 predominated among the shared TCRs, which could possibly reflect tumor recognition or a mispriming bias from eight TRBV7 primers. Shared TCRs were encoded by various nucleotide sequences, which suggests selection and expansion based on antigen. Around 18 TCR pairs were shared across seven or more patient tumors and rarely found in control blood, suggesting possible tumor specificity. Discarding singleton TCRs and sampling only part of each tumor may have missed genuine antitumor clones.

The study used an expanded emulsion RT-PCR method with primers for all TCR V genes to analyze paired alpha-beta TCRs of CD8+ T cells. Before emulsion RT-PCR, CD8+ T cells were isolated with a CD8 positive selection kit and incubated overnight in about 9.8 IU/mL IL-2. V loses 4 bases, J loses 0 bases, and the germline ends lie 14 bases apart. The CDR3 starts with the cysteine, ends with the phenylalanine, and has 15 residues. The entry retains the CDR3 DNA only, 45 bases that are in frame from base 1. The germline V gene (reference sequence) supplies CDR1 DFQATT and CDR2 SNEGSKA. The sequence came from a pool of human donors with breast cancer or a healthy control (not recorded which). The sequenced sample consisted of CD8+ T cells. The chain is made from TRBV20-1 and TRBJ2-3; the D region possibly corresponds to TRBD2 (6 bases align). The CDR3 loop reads CSATSGGSSTDTQYF. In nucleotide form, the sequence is TGCAGTGCTACTTCCGGGGGTTCTAGCACAGATACGCAGTATTTT.